The next 25 T cell receptor beta chains were all read from a single sample in a study of CD8 T cells in ankylosing spondylitis. The antigens of these receptors remain unknown. Points from the study as a whole: Among TCR beta sequences, a motif of several highly homologous variants appeared characteristic of ankylosing spondylitis blood.

TCRdb ran MiXCR on the 5' RACE reads and lists one entry per CDR3 protein. The sample holds fewer than 250,000 distinct CDR3 sequences; around 19% are singletons and the top ten take about 42%. Sequencing was carried out using blood, either unsorted or a sorted T cell fraction (not recorded which). These receptors all come from a male donor with ankylosing spondylitis.

This clonotype was counted between two and nine times. The chain employs TRBV20-1 and TRBJ2-2, with D perhaps being TRBD1 or TRBD2 (5 bases each). Trimming took 6 bases from V and 4 from J, leaving 12 bases between them. CDR1 and CDR2 (germline): DFQATT, SNEGSKA (reference sequence). The CDR3 spans 13 residues. DNA of the CDR3: TGCAGTGCATACACGGGGCTCACCGGGGAGCTGTTTTTT. Protein sequence: CSAYTGLTGELFF.

This rearrangement joins TRBV9 to TRBJ2-4; 14 nucleotides match TRBD2. The CDR3 runs to 19 residues. After removal of 5 bases from V and 1 base from J, the junction contained 11 bases not matched to a gene. The germline V gene encodes CDR1 SGDLS and CDR2 YYNGEE. CDR3 in DNA: TGTGCCAGCAGATATACGGGACTAGCGGGAGTTCTGGCCAAAAACATTCAGTACTTC. Its protein product is CASRYTGLAGVLAKNIQYF.

The sample holds a few counts of this clonotype. The chain employs TRBV5-5 and TRBJ2-5; D might be TRBD2 (6 bases). V lost 0 bases and J lost 2, with 11 bases in between. Germline V lookup: CDR1 SGHKS, CDR2 YYEKEE (reference sequence). CDR3 length: 15 amino acids. CDR3 protein: CASSLVWGVQETQYF. CDR3 DNA sequence: TGTGCCAGCAGCTTGGTATGGGGGGTTCAAGAGACCCAGTACTTC.

The CDR3 coding sequence is TGTGCCTGGAGTGTAGGGGGTCCCGGGGAGCTGTTTTTT. This sequence encodes CAWSVGGPGELFF. The V call is TRBV30, the J call TRBJ2-2, with a tentative D call TRBD1 (6 bases). From germline, CDR1 is GTSNPN and CDR2 SVGIG (reference sequence). This CDR3 contains 13 residues. V lost 0 bases to trimming and J lost 6 bases, with 8 bases between them. The entire variable domain, with the rest obtained from reference TRBV30 and TRBJ2-2, is as follows: SQTIHQWPATLVQPVGSPLSLECTVEGTSNPNLYWYRQAAGRGLQLLFYSVGIGQISSEVPQNLSASRPQDRQFILSSKKLLLSDSGFYLCAWSVGGPGELFFGEGSRLTVL.

This clonotype was counted only a few times. This sequence joins TRBV15 and TRBJ2-1; maybe TRBD2 (5 bases). Germline V gene sequence: CDR1 LNHNV, CDR2 YYDKDF (reference sequence). V was clipped by 6 bases and J by 2 bases, with 14 bases between them. The CDR3 has 15 residues. The CDR3 nucleotides read TGTGCCACCAGAGACCCCGGGGTCCCCTACAATGAGCAGTTCTTC. This translates into CATRDPGVPYNEQFF.

This clonotype has a handful of counts. This sequence joins TRBV18 and TRBJ1-1; D is uncertain. Per germline, CDR1 KGHSH and CDR2 LQKENI. The length of the CDR3 is 14 residues. Between the trimmed V and J ends, which lost 0 bases and 4 bases, there was a span of 9 bases. This CDR3 is CASSPPVRFTEAFF. In DNA form, the CDR3 reads TGTGCCAGCTCACCACCTGTCAGGTTCACTGAAGCTTTCTTT. Complete variable domain (other parts from reference TRBV18 and TRBJ1-1): NAGVMQNPRHLVRRRGQEARLRCSPMKGHSHVYWYRQLPEEGLKFMVYLQKENIIDESGMPKERFSAEFPKEGPSILRIQQVVRGDSAAYFCASSPPVRFTEAFFGQGTRLTVV.

This clonotype was recorded a few times. The chain combines TRBV12-3 or TRBV12-4 with TRBJ2-1, with D perhaps matching TRBD2 (6 bases). Between the trimmed V and J ends, which lost 1 base and 1 base, there was a span of 11 bases. The CDR3 is 16 residues long. The CDR3 protein is CASSLGERASYNEQFF. Here the CDR3 DNA reads TGTGCCAGCAGTTTAGGGGAGCGGGCATCCTACAATGAGCAGTTCTTC.

This clonotype has at least ten counts. The rearrangement links TRBV11-1 to TRBJ2-1, with 7 nucleotides matching TRBD1. Germline loops: CDR1 SGHAT, CDR2 FQDESV (reference sequence). V shed 1 base, J shed 3 bases, and the junction held 12 bases outside the gene matches. The CDR3 has 18 amino acids. The DNA for the CDR3 is TGTGCCAGCAGCTTAGAGGGCCCGGGTGCAGGGGGCTACAATGAGCAGTTCTTC. The encoded protein is CASSLEGPGAGGYNEQFF.

The rearrangement joins TRBV12-3 or TRBV12-4 to TRBJ2-7; 8 nucleotides agree with TRBD2. The CDR3 spans 15 residues. The V and J ends lost 4 bases and 7 bases, in that order; junction bases with no gene match: 12. CDR3 loop: CASSSGSGGGVEQYF. The CDR3 DNA is TGTGCCAGCAGTTCAGGCTCGGGAGGGGGAGTGGAGCAGTACTTC.

The chain has TRBV6-1 and TRBJ2-7, with unresolved D. The CDR3 has 14 residues. Germline loops: CDR1 MNHNS, CDR2 SASEGT. V gave up 2 bases and J gave up 3 bases, with 11 bases separating them. CDR3 DNA sequence: TGTGCCAGCAGTGAATTTTGGGTGAGCTACGAGCAGTACTTC. Its translation is CASSEFWVSYEQYF.

The chain uses TRBV3-1 and TRBJ1-4, with a possible D match to TRBD1 (5 bases). Germline V gives CDR1 LGHDT, CDR2 YNNKEL (reference sequence). There are 16 residues in the CDR3. With 1 base removed from V and 7 bases from J, the gap between germline ends came to 16 bases. The chain's CDR3 is CASSQVPGLTSEKLFF. The DNA of the CDR3 is TGTGCCAGCAGCCAAGTTCCAGGGTTGACCAGTGAAAAACTGTTTTTT.

This clonotype showed up just a few times. The chain recombines TRBV5-1 with TRBJ1-1; D is possibly TRBD1 (5 bases). Trimming left V 2 bases short and J 4 bases short, with 15 bases between. Per germline, CDR1 SGHRS and CDR2 YFSETQ. The CDR3 totals 15 residues. The DNA for the CDR3 is TGCGCCAGCAGCTTAAATCCCGAGGGGAGCACTGAAGCTTTCTTT. The encoded protein is CASSLNPEGSTEAFF.

This clonotype was counted a few times. The chain joins TRBV12-3 or TRBV12-4 to TRBJ1-5; tentatively, D is TRBD1 (6 bases). V lost 8 bases to trimming and J lost 1 base, with 12 bases between them. The CDR3 is 14 residues long. The CDR3 DNA sequence: TGTGCCAGCGGAACTGGACAGAGCAATCAGCCCCAGCATTTT. Translating gives CASGTGQSNQPQHF.

This clonotype has just a few counts. The V gene is TRBV4-1, the J gene TRBJ2-1; 7 nucleotides align to TRBD2. CDR3 length: 15 residues. Trimming removed 4 bases from V and 12 bases from J; junction bases left unmatched: 15. Looked up from germline, CDR1 is MGHRA and CDR2 is YSYEKL. The CDR3 sequence is CASSLAAGTNDGQFF. CDR3 DNA sequence: TGCGCCAGCAGCCTAGCAGCGGGGACCAATGACGGGCAGTTCTTC.

This clonotype was recorded a few times. The chain carries TRBV5-6 and TRBJ2-1, with D unclear. CDR3 length: 11 amino acids. Germline CDR1 is SGHDT and CDR2 is YYEEEE. V dropped 2 bases and J dropped 10 bases, with 7 bases sitting between them. Here the CDR3 reads CASSFSEEQFF. The CDR3 bases are TGTGCCAGCAGCTTCTCCGAGGAGCAGTTCTTC.

As regards this clonotype: This may stem from a read error, because a much larger clone lies one nucleotide away. The chain employs TRBV12-3 or TRBV12-4 and TRBJ1-5; D is possibly TRBD1 (5 bases). The CDR3 length is 15 residues. The CDR3 DNA follows: TGTGCCCGCAGTGACAGCCGGGTCAGCAATCAGCCCCAGCATTTT. Its translation: CARSDSRVSNQPQHF.

In this sample, this clonotype turned up a few times. The chain is built from TRBV6-2 or TRBV6-3 and TRBJ2-7; D remains ambiguous. This CDR3 spans 14 amino acids. V was trimmed by 5 bases and J by 4 bases, leaving 15 bases between them. The V gene's germline CDR1 is MNHEY and CDR2 SVGEGT. The CDR3 nucleotides read TGTGCCAGCAGTATATTGGACGGATCGTACGAGCAGTACTTC. Amino acids: CASSILDGSYEQYF.

The chain is built from TRBV9 and TRBJ2-7, with D possibly called TRBD1 or TRBD2 (5 bases each). Deletions cut 4 bases from V and 2 bases from J, with 19 bases between. The CDR3 consists of 16 residues. Germline assignment: CDR1 SGDLS and CDR2 YYNGEE. The CDR3 bases are TGTGCCAGCAGCCCCTCATCCGGGACGGAGACCTACGAGCAGTACTTC. Its protein is CASSPSSGTETYEQYF.

This clonotype was detected ten times or more. The gene calls are TRBV12-3 or TRBV12-4 and TRBJ1-2; 7 nucleotides line up with TRBD1. This CDR3 has 14 residues. After removal of 2 bases from V and 8 bases from J, the junction contained 8 bases not matched to a gene. As DNA, the CDR3 is TGTGCCAGCAGTTTAATTAGGGACAGCCGAGGCTACACCTTC. This codes for CASSLIRDSRGYTF.

The CDR3 DNA reads TGCAGTGCTAGAGGTTGGTTCCAAGAGACCCAGTACTTC. Translating it yields CSARGWFQETQYF. This sequence joins TRBV20-1 and TRBJ2-5, with no clear D. Looked up from germline, CDR1 is DFQATT and CDR2 is SNEGSKA (reference sequence). V shed 1 base and J shed 1 base, with 7 bases lying between them. CDR3 length equals 13 residues.

This clonotype was observed at least ten times. This chain uses TRBV12-3 or TRBV12-4 with TRBJ2-3; 9 bases fit TRBD2. The length of the CDR3 is 15 residues. V lost 2 bases and J lost 3; bases outside the gene matches: 3. In nucleotides, the CDR3 is TGTGCCAGCAGTTTATTAGCGGGAGCTACAGATACGCAGTATTTT. Translation gives CASSLLAGATDTQYF.

The chain couples TRBV12-3 or TRBV12-4 to TRBJ2-3; 9 bases align to TRBD2. V shed 7 bases, J shed 2 bases, and the junction held 13 bases outside the gene matches. This CDR3 has 17 amino acids. The chain's CDR3 is CASNPPGGGLATDTQYF. In nucleotides, the CDR3 is TGTGCCAGCAATCCTCCAGGGGGGGGACTAGCCACAGATACGCAGTATTTT.

This clonotype has only a few counts. The chain combines TRBV11-2 with TRBJ2-2, with D perhaps TRBD2 (5 bases). CDR3 length equals 18 residues. The V end was cut by 5 bases, the J end by 3 bases, with 22 bases between. The germline V gene has CDR1 SGHAT and CDR2 FQNNGV. CDR3 nucleotides: TGTGCCAGCAGCCCAGAAATAGACTACCTTATTTACACCGGGGAGCTGTTTTTT. It specifies CASSPEIDYLIYTGELFF.

This clonotype was seen only once. V is TRBV11-1 and J is TRBJ2-1, with TRBD2 identical over 8 bases. The CDR3 loop spans 16 amino acids. Germline V lookup: CDR1 SGHAT, CDR2 FQDESV (reference sequence). The ends lost 1 base at V and 7 bases at J; junction bases unmatched: 9. CDR3: CASSLGFSSGYNEQFF. The CDR3 DNA sequence: TGTGCCAGCAGCTTAGGTTTTTCTAGCGGGTATAATGAGCAGTTCTTC.

Comments on this clonotype: Relative to the germline gene, one junction end is altered; a read error may explain this. The V gene is TRBV7-7, the J gene TRBJ2-7; TRBD1 might be the D (5 bases). CDR1 SSHAT and CDR2 FNYEAQ come from the germline V gene (reference sequence). The CDR3 is made up of 14 amino acids. The CDR3 nucleotides are TGTGCTAGCAGCTTAGGCAGGGAAGGCTACGAGCAGTACTTC. Translated, it gives CASSLGREGYEQYF.